This T cell receptor beta chain was recorded in a study of cytotoxic CD8 clonotypes in ibrutinib-treated CLL. Study context: Approximately ten relapsed/refractory, over 14 treatment-naive; some 18 IGHV unmutated.

This CDR3 region has 16 residues. V lost 6 bases to trimming and J lost 0 bases; unmatched junction nucleotides: 9. Germline assignment: CDR1 LNHDA and CDR2 SQIVND (reference sequence). Findings and caveats of the study: At baseline, clonality was higher than in age-matched healthy donors and correlated with CD8+ counts.

Details on this clone: What it recognizes is unknown.

Profiled with immunoSEQ multiplex PCR; TCRdb holds only in-frame clones, not every one. The sample has about 29,000 clones, 70% to 80% seen once. The TCR sequence derives from a human donor with chronic lymphocytic leukemia. V gene TRBV19 combines with J gene TRBJ2-3; 7 nucleotides align to TRBD2. The sample here was PBMCs, taken after 36 months of ibrutinib treatment. The DNA of the CDR3 is TGTGCCAGTAGGGGCGGGGGACTGACTAGCACAGATACGCAGTATTTT. Residues: CASRGGGLTSTDTQYF. The entire variable domain, with the rest obtained from reference TRBV19 and TRBJ2-3, is as follows: DGGITQSPKYLFRKEGQNVTLSCEQNLNHDAMYWYRQDPGQGLRLIYYSQIVNDFQKGDIAEGYSVSREKKESFPLTVTSAQKNPTAFYLCASRGGGLTSTDTQYFGPGTRLTVL.